Following are 14 T cell receptor beta chains from one sample sequenced in a study of T-cell memory formation after mild COVID-19. Each CDR3 protein gets one entry after TCRdb re-called the 5' RACE reads with MiXCR. Of fewer than 700,000 distinct CDR3 sequences listed, 20% to 25% were seen once; the top ten hold around 7.7%. Sequenced: PBMCs or a T cell subset sorted from them (not recorded which). These receptors came from an adult woman who had mild COVID-19 (a few samples of this study predate the infection). Cell type and time point are not known.

A few counts support this clonotype. The chain recombines TRBV12-3 or TRBV12-4 with TRBJ2-7; TRBD1 matches at 7 bases. The length of the CDR3 is 16 residues. With 5 bases clipped from V and 3 bases from J, the junction kept 13 bases outside the gene matches. For the CDR3, the DNA is TGTGCCAGCAGTGCCCCCCGCCGGGACAGCATCTACGAGCAGTACTTC. It is translated as CASSAPRRDSIYEQYF.

This clonotype has only a few counts. The rearrangement uses TRBV6-2 or TRBV6-3 and TRBJ1-4; D is unresolved. Germline V gives CDR1 MNHEY, CDR2 SVGEGT. The CDR3 has 13 residues. Trimming pared 5 bases from V and 5 bases from J, leaving 9 bases between. The CDR3 nucleotides read TGTGCCAGCAGTCCGACGGAGAATGAAAAACTGTTTTTT. This codes for CASSPTENEKLFF.

This chain connects TRBV12-3 or TRBV12-4 to TRBJ1-4; perhaps TRBD1 as D (5 bases). V was clipped by 3 bases and J by 3 bases, with 11 bases between them. This CDR3 comprises 15 residues. The CDR3 nucleotides read TGTGCCAGCAGTTTCCAGAGGGACCCTAATGAAAAACTGTTTTTT. Protein: CASSFQRDPNEKLFF.

The chain carries TRBV7-6 and TRBJ2-2; no definite D call. This CDR3 is built from 15 residues. From germline, CDR1 is SGHVS and CDR2 FNYEAQ. Deletions cut 4 bases from V and 4 bases from J, with 13 bases between. The CDR3 spells CASSSWYGATGELFF. CDR3 in DNA: TGTGCCAGCAGCTCGTGGTACGGAGCCACCGGGGAGCTGTTTTTT.

This clonotype was found a few times. The rearrangement uses TRBV5-6 and TRBJ2-1, with 7 bases lining up with TRBD2. Germline CDR1 reads SGHDT; CDR2 reads YYEEEE. V lost 4 bases to trimming and J lost 6 bases; unmatched junction nucleotides: 13. This CDR3 contains 16 residues. The CDR3 nucleotides read TGTGCCAGCAGCCCCCTTACGGCGGGAGTCGGCAATGAGCAGTTCTTC. Translating it yields CASSPLTAGVGNEQFF.

This clonotype was seen a few times. J is TRBJ1-5 and V is TRBV6-5; D possibly corresponds to TRBD1 (6 bases). Between the trimmed V and J ends, which lost 5 bases and 2 bases, there was a span of 13 bases. Germline CDR1 MNHEY, CDR2 SVGAGI. There are 15 residues in the CDR3. The CDR3 sequence is CASSAQGLGNQPQHF. The CDR3 region has the DNA TGTGCCAGCAGTGCACAGGGTCTGGGCAATCAGCCCCAGCATTTT.

The V and J genes are TRBV29-1 and TRBJ2-3; D may be TRBD2 (5 bases). V shed 8 bases and J shed 2 bases, with 14 bases lying between them. The CDR3 is 13 amino acids. The V gene's germline CDR1 is SQVTM and CDR2 ANQGSEA. The CDR3 DNA follows: TGCAGCACCTTAGGAGGAATCACAGATACGCAGTATTTT. Its protein is CSTLGGITDTQYF.

In its sample, this clonotype was seen a few times. V usage is TRBV18 and J usage is TRBJ1-1; the match to TRBD1 covers 9 bases. Germline values: CDR1 KGHSH, CDR2 LQKENI. J was trimmed by 5 bases and V by 3 bases; bases with no gene match: 4. This CDR3 is built from 14 residues. The CDR3 is CASSPGQGKTEAFF. CDR3 sequence (DNA): TGTGCCAGCTCACCCGGACAGGGGAAAACTGAAGCTTTCTTT.

This clonotype appeared a few times. The rearrangement joins TRBV7-8 to TRBJ2-7; 7 bases map to TRBD2. Germline V gene lookup returns CDR1 SGHVS and CDR2 FQNEAQ. CDR3 length equals 15 residues. V lost 1 base and J lost 0; bases outside the gene matches: 3. The CDR3, as DNA: TGTGCCAGCAGCTTAGGGGGGGGACGCTCCTACGAGCAGTACTTC. Amino acid sequence: CASSLGGGRSYEQYF.

The chain links TRBV7-2 to TRBJ2-2, with D unclear. The V end lost 5 bases, the J end lost 10 bases, and 8 bases lay between the germline ends. The CDR3 covers 11 residues. CDR1 and CDR2 (germline): SGHTA, FQGNSA. The CDR3 region is CASSPDVELFF. The CDR3, as DNA: TGTGCCAGCAGCCCCGACGTGGAGCTGTTTTTT. Complete variable domain (other parts from reference TRBV7-2 and TRBJ2-2): GAGVSQSPSNKVTEKGKDVELRCDPISGHTALYWYRQSLGQGLEFLIYFQGNSAPDKSGLPSDRFSAERTGGSVSTLTIQRTQQEDSAVYLCASSPDVELFFGEGSRLTVL.

This clonotype has a handful of counts. The CDR3 DNA is TGTGCCAGCGGCTACCGAGGGGGCAGCACAGATACGCAGTATTTT. Translation gives CASGYRGGSTDTQYF. This sequence joins TRBV5-6 and TRBJ2-3; TRBD1 matches at 7 bases. The CDR3 sequence is 15 residues long. V shed 7 bases, J shed 0 bases, and the junction held 8 bases outside the gene matches. Germline V gene sequence: CDR1 SGHDT, CDR2 YYEEEE. The complete variable domain, with remaining parts taken from reference TRBV5-6 and TRBJ2-3, reads DAGVTQSPTHLIKTRGQQVTLRCSPKSGHDTVSWYQQALGQGPQFIFQYYEEEERQRGNFPDRFSGHQFPNYSSELNVNALLLGDSALYLCASGYRGGSTDTQYFGPGTRLTVL.

The chain joins TRBV5-1 to TRBJ2-1; the D gene is possibly TRBD1 (6 bases). Between the trimmed V and J ends, which lost 4 bases and 8 bases, there was a span of 22 bases. CDR1 is SGHRS, CDR2 YFSETQ, per germline. CDR3 length: 16 amino acids. The CDR3 protein is CASSPRVTGRQDEQFF. The CDR3 DNA reads TGCGCCAGCAGCCCGAGGGTGACAGGTAGGCAGGATGAGCAGTTCTTC.

This clonotype has only a few counts. This sequence joins TRBV4-2 and TRBJ1-6; maybe TRBD1 (6 bases). Deletions cut 1 base from V and 5 bases from J, with 12 bases between. The length of the CDR3 is 16 residues. Germline V gene lookup returns CDR1 LGHNA and CDR2 YNFKEQ. The CDR3 here is CASSQALAGDNSPLHF. The CDR3, as DNA: TGTGCCAGCAGCCAAGCGTTGGCAGGGGATAATTCACCCCTCCACTTT.

DNA of the CDR3: TGTGCCAGTAGTTACGGACAATTGGGGACCCAGTACTTC. Translating it yields CASSYGQLGTQYF. The V call is TRBV19, the J call TRBJ2-5, with D possibly being TRBD1 (5 bases). The V gene lost 5 bases and the J gene lost 7 bases, with 14 bases spanning the gap. The CDR3 runs 13 residues. Germline CDR1 reads LNHDA; CDR2 reads SQIVND (reference sequence).